There are a few counts of the clone carrying this T cell receptor beta chain. Its target is not known. The beta constant-region primer was an equimolar mix of two oligonucleotides covering TRBC1 and TRBC2. Ligated cDNA was amplified by four rounds of PCR with nested alpha and beta constant-region primers and SP2. MiXCR, applied by TCRdb to the UMI-ligation and nested PCR reads, yields one record per CDR3 protein. This sample has around 100,000 distinct CDR3 sequences, with about 14% found just once. Cells stained for CD3, CD4, CD8, CD45RA, CD27 and viability were sorted into four CD45RA/CD27 subsets. The record originates from a study of naive and memory T cell subsets. The length of the CDR3 is 14 residues. Unmatched junction bases numbered 1, after V lost 1 base and J lost 5 bases. Study results and limitations: Naive repertoires, especially CD8, held a few larger clonotypes, possibly memory cells re-expressing CD45RA. In naive cells, over 95% of TCR sequences were seen only once.

The sequence came from a human donor in good health. The source material was naive CD8+ T cells from blood. This chain links TRBV12-3 or TRBV12-4 with TRBJ2-7, with TRBD1 matching 11 bases. The CDR3 DNA follows: TGTGCCAGCAGTTTAGGGACAGGGGGCAACGAGCAGTACTTC. It codes for CASSLGTGGNEQYF.